The next 22 T cell receptor beta chains were all read from a single sample in a study of T cell changes during pregnancy in multiple sclerosis. Sequenced by immunoSEQ multiplex PCR; TCRdb stores in-frame clones only, minus some. The sample lists 78,000 or so clones; 90% to 95% were seen once. The starting material was CD4+ T cells from peripheral blood mononuclear cells, obtained before pregnancy. Receptors were obtained from a female donor with multiple sclerosis, enrolled in a pregnancy study.

The CDR3 loop is CASSLLETGLRTEAFF. CDR3 DNA: TGTGCCAGCAGCTTGTTGGAGACAGGGCTACGGACTGAAGCTTTCTTT. This chain uses TRBV5-6 with TRBJ1-1, with 7 nucleotides matching TRBD1. This CDR3 has 16 amino acids. The trim removed 1 base at V and 5 bases at J, leaving 11 bases unmatched. Germline CDR1 SGHDT, CDR2 YYEEEE.

The rearrangement joins TRBV14 to TRBJ2-1; 10 nucleotides match TRBD2. The germline gives CDR1 SGHDN, CDR2 FVKESK. Germline trimming cut 1 base from V and 9 bases from J; bases unmatched to any gene: 6. This CDR3 contains 15 residues. CDR3 protein: CASSQVSSGRSEQFF. Here the CDR3 DNA reads TGTGCCAGCAGCCAAGTTTCTAGCGGGAGAAGTGAGCAGTTCTTC. The entire variable domain, with the rest obtained from reference TRBV14 and TRBJ2-1, is as follows: EAGVTQFPSHSVIEKGQTVTLRCDPISGHDNLYWYRRVMGKEIKFLLHFVKESKQDESGMPNNRFLAERTGGTYSTLKVQPAELEDSGVYFCASSQVSSGRSEQFFGPGTRLTVL.

The rearrangement links TRBV7-2 to TRBJ2-1; 10 bases agree with TRBD1. Trimming at V came to 8 bases and at J to 5 bases, leaving 3 bases not matched to a gene. Germline-derived CDR1 and CDR2 are SGHTA and FQGNSA. There are 13 residues in the CDR3. CDR3 DNA sequence: TGTGCCAGCGCGGGACAGGGGAACAATGAGCAGTTCTTC. Amino acids: CASAGQGNNEQFF.

Here the CDR3 DNA reads TGTGCCAGCAGCTTCCTACTAGCGGGAGGATATAGTGAGCAGTTCTTC. It translates to CASSFLLAGGYSEQFF. The chain uses TRBV27 and TRBJ2-1; 12 bases fit TRBD2. CDR3 length: 16 residues. Germline V gene sequence: CDR1 MNHEY, CDR2 SMNVEV (reference sequence). The V and J ends lost 6 bases and 9 bases, in that order; junction bases with no gene match: 12.

This chain connects TRBV28 to TRBJ2-7; 8 bases agree with TRBD1. From germline, CDR1 is MDHEN and CDR2 SYDVKM. V lost 2 bases and J lost 7; bases outside the gene matches: 7. The CDR3 totals 14 residues. CDR3 protein: CASSLQGARREQYF. DNA of the CDR3: TGTGCCAGCAGTTTACAGGGGGCTCGTCGAGAGCAGTACTTC.

The rearrangement joins TRBV11-2 to TRBJ2-3, with TRBD1 identical over 9 bases. Germline V gene data show CDR1 as SGHAT and CDR2 as FQNNGV. V lost 5 bases, J lost 6 bases, and 9 bases stayed unmatched. This CDR3 has 15 residues. The DNA for the CDR3 is TGTGCCAGCAGCCCGGGACAGGGTGGAGGGGATACGCAGTATTTT. It is translated as CASSPGQGGGDTQYF.

The J gene is TRBJ2-3, the V gene TRBV5-1; maybe TRBD2 (5 bases). There are 15 residues in the CDR3. Germline CDR1 SGHRS, CDR2 YFSETQ. Trimming left V 1 base short and J 3 bases short, with 12 bases between. CDR3 sequence (DNA): TGCGCCAGCAGCTTGCGGGGTGTTGAGACAGATACGCAGTATTTT. Translating gives CASSLRGVETDTQYF. The complete variable domain, with remaining parts taken from reference TRBV5-1 and TRBJ2-3, reads KAGVTQTPRYLIKTRGQQVTLSCSPISGHRSVSWYQQTPGQGLQFLFEYFSETQRNKGNFPGRFSGRQFSNSRSEMNVSTLELGDSALYLCASSLRGVETDTQYFGPGTRLTVL.

The chain is built from TRBV14 and TRBJ1-1; 7 bases are shared with TRBD1. J gave up 7 bases and V 4 bases, and 21 bases lay outside the gene matches. The length of the CDR3 is 18 residues. Germline V gives CDR1 SGHDN, CDR2 FVKESK. CDR3 DNA: TGTGCCAGCAGCCCCCGGGACAGTATTTTTGGGCTTACGTTTGAAGCTTTCTTT. Its protein is CASSPRDSIFGLTFEAFF.

V is TRBV7-3 and J is TRBJ2-3; D is unresolved. V was cut by 1 base and J by 5 bases, with 7 bases left in between. Germline-derived CDR1 and CDR2 are SGHTA and FQGTGA. The CDR3 has 13 amino acids. The CDR3 DNA sequence: TGTGCCAGCAGCTTAAATTTCGGAGATACGCAGTATTTT. This gives the protein CASSLNFGDTQYF. The entire variable domain, with the rest obtained from reference TRBV7-3 and TRBJ2-3, is as follows: GAGVSQTPSNKVTEKGKYVELRCDPISGHTALYWYRQSLGQGPEFLIYFQGTGAADDSGLPNDRFFAVRPEGSVSTLKIQRTERGDSAVYLCASSLNFGDTQYFGPGTRLTVL.

The genes are TRBV6-1 and TRBJ2-1; 10 positions agree with TRBD2. The CDR3 sequence is 17 residues long. Germline trimming cut 4 bases from V and 1 base from J; bases unmatched to any gene: 7. Germline CDR1 is MNHNS and CDR2 is SASEGT. In DNA, the CDR3 is TGTGCCAGCAGTGGCCGTAGCGGGGGGAATTCCTACAATGAGCAGTTCTTC. Its translation: CASSGRSGGNSYNEQFF.

The CDR3 here is CASRLRTEAFF. CDR3 nucleotides: TGTGCCAGCAGACTGCGTACTGAAGCTTTCTTT. The chain has TRBV28 and TRBJ1-1, with D unclear. Germline lookup yields CDR1 MDHEN and CDR2 SYDVKM. Trimming took 6 bases from V and 5 from J, leaving 7 bases between them. This CDR3 is 11 amino acids long. The full variable domain, with the rest looked up from reference TRBV28 and TRBJ1-1, is DVKVTQSSRYLVKRTGEKVFLECVQDMDHENMFWYRQDPGLGLRLIYFSYDVKMKEKGDIPEGYSVSREKKERFSLILESASTNQTSMYLCASRLRTEAFFGQGTRLTVV.

The CDR3 coding sequence is TGCGCCAGCAGCCCAGGATACAGGGCGCGTGGGGACATTCAGTACTTC. Translated, it gives CASSPGYRARGDIQYF. The V call is TRBV5-1, the J call TRBJ2-4, with TRBD1 as a possible D gene (6 bases). The germline V gene encodes CDR1 SGHRS and CDR2 YFSETQ. V was trimmed by 4 bases and J by 8 bases, leaving 22 bases between them. The CDR3 is made up of 16 amino acids.

The CDR3 DNA reads TGTGCCTGGAGTGTAACGGGCGGGGATACGCAGTATTTT. It codes for CAWSVTGGDTQYF. This chain joins TRBV30 and TRBJ2-3, with D possibly being TRBD2 (5 bases). Germline V gives CDR1 GTSNPN, CDR2 SVGIG (reference sequence). This CDR3 spans 13 amino acids. V dropped 0 bases and J dropped 6 bases, with 10 bases sitting between them.

The V and J genes are TRBV27 and TRBJ2-4; D uncertain. Germline V gene sequence: CDR1 MNHEY, CDR2 SMNVEV (reference sequence). Trimming cost V 2 bases and J 1 base, with 12 bases left between them. The CDR3 is 16 amino acids. The CDR3 loop reads CASSLVPTGAKNIQYF. Written as DNA, the CDR3 is TGTGCCAGCAGTTTAGTTCCGACTGGGGCCAAAAACATTCAGTACTTC.

The chain combines TRBV30 with TRBJ2-6; no clear D. V was trimmed by 0 bases and J by 4 bases, leaving 13 bases between them. In germline, CDR1 is GTSNPN, CDR2 SVGIG (reference sequence). The CDR3 is 16 residues long. The CDR3 loop is CAWSVHGSRGANVLTF. The CDR3 DNA reads as TGTGCCTGGAGTGTACACGGGTCTAGAGGGGCCAACGTCCTGACTTTC.

This clone was observed many times. This chain uses TRBV10-3 with TRBJ1-2, with a possible D match to TRBD1 (5 bases). V was cut by 5 bases and J by 7 bases, with 11 bases left in between. This CDR3 region has 12 residues. Germline V gene data show CDR1 as ENHRY and CDR2 as SYGVKD. The CDR3 DNA is TGTGCCATCAGTTCAAGCAGGGTTGGCTACACCTTC. It codes for CAISSSRVGYTF.

This sequence joins TRBV6-7 and TRBJ1-3; possibly TRBD1 for D (5 bases). TRBV6-7 is noted as an ORF with a role that remains uncertain. Between the trimmed V and J ends, which lost 6 bases and 2 bases, there was a span of 14 bases. This CDR3 comprises 15 residues. The CDR3 DNA follows: TGTGCCAGCAGCCTACTTCGACAGCCTGGAAACACCATATATTTT. It translates to CASSLLRQPGNTIYF.

This clone was recorded only once. CDR3 residues: CASSIILNLGQFHAYEQYF. CDR3 bases: TGTGCCAGTAGTATCATACTAAACCTCGGACAGTTCCACGCCTACGAGCAGTACTTC. The rearrangement links TRBV19 to TRBJ2-7; tentative D call: TRBD1 (6 bases). CDR1 is LNHDA and CDR2 is SQIVND in the germline V gene (reference sequence). This CDR3 region has 19 residues. Trimming took off 3 bases at V and 2 bases at J, with 26 bases between the two ends.

In nucleotides, the CDR3 is TGTGCCAGCAGCTCCGTTAGAGAGGGACAGGGGGCTGGCTACACCTTC. Translated: CASSSVREGQGAGYTF. This chain links TRBV11-2 with TRBJ1-2; TRBD1 matches 12 bases. Germline lookup yields CDR1 SGHAT and CDR2 FQNNGV. V dropped 4 bases and J dropped 7; count of bases not matched to a gene: 10. This CDR3 region has 16 residues.

A few counts support this clone. This chain links TRBV28 with TRBJ2-7; no clear D gene. CDR1 MDHEN and CDR2 SYDVKM come from the germline V gene. The V gene lost 6 bases and the J gene lost 6 bases, with 12 bases spanning the gap. The CDR3 consists of 12 residues. The CDR3 DNA reads as TGTGCCAGCAGCCCGCCGCTCGGCGAGCAGTACTTC. Its translation is CASSPPLGEQYF.

V usage is TRBV5-4 and J usage is TRBJ1-1, with D possibly being TRBD1 (5 bases). The V end was cut by 2 bases, the J end by 1 base, with 6 bases between. This CDR3 contains 13 residues. CDR1 and CDR2 from the germline V gene are SGHNT and YYREEE (reference sequence). Here the CDR3 DNA reads TGTGCCAGCAGCTTCGACAGGAACACTGAAGCTTTCTTT. Translated: CASSFDRNTEAFF.

V gene TRBV11-2 combines with J gene TRBJ2-3; 10 bases align to TRBD2. The CDR3 consists of 16 residues. The germline gives CDR1 SGHAT, CDR2 FQNNGV. J was trimmed by 3 bases and V by 2 bases; bases with no gene match: 5. The CDR3 loop reads CASSLRSGGATDTQYF. The CDR3 DNA reads as TGTGCCAGCAGCTTAAGAAGCGGGGGGGCGACAGATACGCAGTATTTT.